The subject of this entry is one TCR beta chain. The antigen is undetermined. This entry belongs to a study of shared clonotypes between healthy human individuals. Study-level information: The people who gave samples were a couple of women and a few men aged 18 to 49. Study-wide results and limits: Relative to clonotypes present in all four donors, those not shared had lower generation probabilities. Larger estimated richness was generally seen in naive subsets than in memory subsets. The study found roughly 5% of naive CD4 clonotypes shared across several donors.

There are 18 residues in the CDR3. The V gene end was trimmed by 0 bases and the J gene end by 5 bases; junction bases not matched to a gene: 13. The assay was immunoSEQ multiplex PCR, and TCRdb's table has in-frame clones only and misses some. The sample shows millions of clones, roughly 91% of them seen only once. CD45RO-negative, CCR7-positively selected cells formed the naive CD8 fraction, excluding terminally differentiated effector memory CD45RA+ cells. The clonotype was recovered from a young man in good health. Some clones in this sample may be carry-over from other donors' samples. The specimen was naive CD8+ T cells from PBMCs. This chain connects TRBV23-1 to TRBJ2-7; TRBD1 agrees at 10 bases. TRBV23-1 is annotated as an ORF whose role is uncertain. CDR3 amino acids: CASSQSMGRTGGPHEQYF. The DNA of the CDR3 is TGCGCCAGCAGTCAATCTATGGGAAGGACAGGGGGTCCCCACGAGCAGTACTTC.